This T cell receptor beta chain was recorded in a study of cytomegalovirus exposure and HLA in healthy donors. Regarding the study as a whole: Later work showed greater clonal expansion in HLA-associated TCR beta chains than in equally common others.

Notes on this clone: Its antigen is unidentified.

The study ran its PCR with 60 Vbeta and 13 Jbeta primers. Sequenced by immunoSEQ multiplex PCR; TCRdb stores in-frame clones only, minus some. Of 110,000 or so clones in the sample, 73% were seen once. Germline values: CDR1 MDHEN, CDR2 SYDVKM. CDR3 size: 15 residues. V trimming: 6 bases; J trimming: 2 bases; junction bases outside the gene matches: 10. The chain uses TRBV28 and TRBJ2-7, with TRBD1 matching over 7 bases. This TCR was recovered from a man aged 40-55 years in good health and CMV-seronegative. Sequencing was done on a sample of PBMCs. The CDR3 DNA reads TGTGCCAGCAGCCCCCCGAGGGACAGTCCCTACGAGCAGTACTTC. Translation: CASSPPRDSPYEQYF.